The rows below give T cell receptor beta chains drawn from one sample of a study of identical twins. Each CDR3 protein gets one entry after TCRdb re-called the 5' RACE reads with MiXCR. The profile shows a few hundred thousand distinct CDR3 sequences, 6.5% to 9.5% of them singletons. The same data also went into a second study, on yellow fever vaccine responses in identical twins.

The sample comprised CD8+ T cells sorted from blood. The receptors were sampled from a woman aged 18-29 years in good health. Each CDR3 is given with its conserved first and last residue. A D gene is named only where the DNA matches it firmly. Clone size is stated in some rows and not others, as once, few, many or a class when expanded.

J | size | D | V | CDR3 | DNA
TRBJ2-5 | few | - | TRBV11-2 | CASSLRIASGASPYQETQYF | TGTGCCAGCAGCCTACGGATCGCCTCAGGGGCCTCACCGTACCAAGAGACCCAGTACTTC
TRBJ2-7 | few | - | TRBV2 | CASKGGQGGDEQYF | TGTGCCAGCAAAGGTGGGCAGGGAGGCGACGAGCAGTACTTC
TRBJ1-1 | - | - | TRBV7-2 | CASSFGWDTEAFF | TGTGCCAGCAGCTTTGGGTGGGACACTGAAGCTTTCTTT
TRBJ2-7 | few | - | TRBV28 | CASSAPGLEQYF | TGTGCCAGCAGTGCCCCGGGGCTCGAGCAGTACTTC
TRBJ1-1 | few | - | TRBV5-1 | CASSLGIVNTEAFF | TGCGCCAGCAGCTTGGGTATTGTTAACACTGAAGCTTTCTTT
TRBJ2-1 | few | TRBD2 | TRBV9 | CASSSGTGAGTSAYNEQFF | TGTGCCAGCAGCTCCGGGACAGGAGCCGGGACTAGCGCCTACAATGAGCAGTTCTTC
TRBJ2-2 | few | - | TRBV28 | CASSFGLANTGELFF | TGTGCCAGCAGTTTCGGGCTCGCGAACACCGGGGAGCTGTTTTTT
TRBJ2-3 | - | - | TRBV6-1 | CASSEKDTDTQYF | TGTGCCAGCAGTGAAAAGGACACAGATACGCAGTATTTT
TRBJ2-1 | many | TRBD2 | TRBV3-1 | CASSQGTSGSRYNEQFF | TGTGCCAGCAGCCAAGGGACTAGCGGGAGTAGGTACAATGAGCAGTTCTTC
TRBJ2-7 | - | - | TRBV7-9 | CASSLGQGMLYEQYF | TGTGCCAGCAGCTTGGGGCAGGGAATGTTGTACGAGCAGTACTTC